These 19 T cell receptor beta chains were all obtained from the same sample, sequenced in a study of neurological immune-mediated disorders. TCRdb ran MiXCR on the 5' RACE reads and lists one entry per CDR3 protein. The sample has over 65,000 distinct CDR3 sequences, roughly 9.5% seen once. Sequencing was done on a sample of PBMCs. Receptors were obtained from a man aged 45-60 years in good health.

This clonotype was found many times. The rearrangement uses TRBV6-2 or TRBV6-3 and TRBJ2-7, with a weak D call TRBD2 (5 bases). V gave up 5 bases and J gave up 0 bases, with 14 bases separating them. This CDR3 is built from 15 residues. From germline, CDR1 is MNHEY and CDR2 SVGEGT. This CDR3 is CASSSGGSASYEQYF. The DNA for the CDR3 is TGTGCCAGCAGTAGCGGCGGGTCCGCCTCCTACGAGCAGTACTTC.

A remark on this clonotype: Its ends do not fully match the called genes, so a read error is possible. The gene calls are TRBV5-1 and TRBJ2-2; possibly TRBD2 for D (5 bases). Germline V lookup: CDR1 SGHRS, CDR2 YFSETQ. The CDR3 extends over 13 amino acids. Here the CDR3 DNA reads TGCGCCAGCAGCTTAGCGAGCACCGGGGAGCTGCTTTTT. Its translation: CASSLASTGELLF.

This clonotype was observed a few times. The chain has TRBV27 and TRBJ2-5, with 9 bases lining up with TRBD2. The J segment lost 6 bases and the V segment lost 3 bases, leaving 14 bases of the junction unmatched. The CDR3 runs to 17 residues. Germline CDR1 is MNHEY and CDR2 is SMNVEV (reference sequence). For the CDR3, the DNA is TGTGCCAGCAGTTTCCGTGGGACTAGCTCCGAGGTAAAGACCCAGTACTTC. Its translation: CASSFRGTSSEVKTQYF.

About this clonotype itself: A read error is possible here, since a much larger clone lies one base away. The rearrangement links TRBV5-1 to TRBJ2-7, with 14 bases identical to TRBD2. CDR3 length: 16 residues. The junction had 9 bases not matched to a gene; V was cut back by 0 bases and J by 10 bases. Germline V gene lookup returns CDR1 SGHRS and CDR2 YFSETQ. The CDR3 is CASSLGGLAGVSDQYF. The CDR3 DNA reads TGCGCCAGCAGCTTGGGGGGACTAGCGGGAGTGTCCGACCAGTACTTC.

This clonotype appeared many times. The V and J genes are TRBV15 and TRBJ1-5; no clear D. The germline gives CDR1 LNHNV, CDR2 YYDKDF (reference sequence). V was shortened by 0 bases and J by 7 bases, with 10 bases between the two germline ends. There are 14 residues in the CDR3. CDR3 region: CATSRENRRQPQHF. DNA for the CDR3: TGTGCCACCAGCAGAGAAAACAGAAGGCAGCCCCAGCATTTT.

This clonotype was observed many times. This chain connects TRBV19 to TRBJ1-5; the match to TRBD1 covers 7 bases. After removal of 5 bases from V and 0 bases from J, the junction contained 10 bases not matched to a gene. Germline CDR1 reads LNHDA; CDR2 reads SQIVND (reference sequence). This CDR3 has 17 residues. The CDR3 DNA reads TGTGCCAGTAGTCCCAGAGTGGGACAGATTAGCAATCAGCCCCAGCATTTT. It translates to CASSPRVGQISNQPQHF.

This clonotype was picked up many times. The chain's CDR3 is CATSRYRDRGNIQYF. CDR3 sequence (DNA): TGTGCCACCAGCAGATACCGGGACAGGGGAAACATTCAGTACTTC. The chain is built from TRBV15 and TRBJ2-4, with 10 bases lining up with TRBD1. V dropped 2 bases and J dropped 6; count of bases not matched to a gene: 4. The CDR3 covers 15 residues. CDR1 is LNHNV, CDR2 YYDKDF, per germline (reference sequence).

This clonotype occurred many times. The J gene is TRBJ2-7, the V gene TRBV29-1; D is perhaps TRBD2 (6 bases). The V end was cut by 7 bases, the J end by 2 bases, with 12 bases between. Germline loops: CDR1 SQVTM, CDR2 ANQGSEA. This CDR3 is built from 12 residues. The CDR3 DNA reads TGCAGCGCCCTGGGGGAGGCCTACGAGCAGTACTTC. Translating gives CSALGEAYEQYF.

There are many counts of this clonotype. The chain links TRBV24-1 to TRBJ2-3; TRBD2 is a possible D gene (5 bases). V was clipped by 9 bases and J by 6 bases, with 12 bases between them. The CDR3 contains 12 residues. Per the germline V gene, CDR1 is KGHDR and CDR2 is SFDVKD. In DNA, the CDR3 is TGTGCCACCGCGGGCTACCCGGATACGCAGTATTTT. This codes for CATAGYPDTQYF.

Of note for this clonotype: Possible read error: a much larger clone is one base away. The V gene is TRBV5-1, the J gene TRBJ2-7; 9 nucleotides agree with TRBD1. V shed 2 bases and J 5 bases; nucleotides not matched to a gene: 11. CDR1 SGHRS and CDR2 YFSETQ come from the germline V gene. The CDR3 runs to 16 residues. The CDR3 reads CASSLLTGGRPDEQYF. The CDR3 DNA sequence: TGCGCCAGCAGCTTATTAACAGGGGGCCGGCCTGACGAGCAGTACTTC.

About this clonotype: One end of the junction fails to match germline, which may point to a read error. This rearrangement joins TRBV7-2 to TRBJ2-1; 10 bases align to TRBD1. The germline V gene encodes CDR1 SGHTA and CDR2 FQGNSA. The CDR3 consists of 15 residues. The CDR3 DNA sequence: TGTTCCAGCAGCCCAGACAGGGGGCTCTACAATGACCAGTTCTTC. Its translation is CSSSPDRGLYNDQFF.

This clonotype appeared a few times. The chain joins TRBV28 to TRBJ1-1, with TRBD1 as a possible D gene (6 bases). This CDR3 has 14 residues. Trimming removed 2 bases at V and 0 bases at J, with 7 bases between. Germline lookup yields CDR1 MDHEN and CDR2 SYDVKM. The CDR3 DNA reads as TGTGCCAGCAGTTTAGGACAGATGAACACTGAAGCTTTCTTT. Translation gives CASSLGQMNTEAFF.

Ten or more counts support this clonotype. This sequence joins TRBV19 and TRBJ2-2; D is perhaps TRBD2 (6 bases). V lost 6 bases to trimming and J lost 5 bases, with 19 bases between them. This CDR3 has 16 residues. Germline loops: CDR1 LNHDA, CDR2 SQIVND (reference sequence). CDR3 in DNA: TGTGCCAGTAGGCCAGGAGGGGTTTCGGGGACCGGGGAGCTGTTTTTT. Protein sequence: CASRPGGVSGTGELFF. The complete variable domain, with remaining parts taken from reference TRBV19 and TRBJ2-2, reads DGGITQSPKYLFRKEGQNVTLSCEQNLNHDAMYWYRQDPGQGLRLIYYSQIVNDFQKGDIAEGYSVSREKKESFPLTVTSAQKNPTAFYLCASRPGGVSGTGELFFGEGSRLTVL.

There are a few counts of this clonotype. The V gene is TRBV9, the J gene TRBJ2-7, with D unresolved. The CDR3 extends over 14 amino acids. Per germline, CDR1 SGDLS and CDR2 YYNGEE. V was cut by 1 base and J by 1 base, with 9 bases left in between. CDR3 DNA: TGTGCCAGCAGCGTAACAGTAAGTTCCTACGAGCAGTACTTC. Residues: CASSVTVSSYEQYF.

This clonotype was observed at least ten times. The CDR3 protein is CATSRDRREGTGELFF. The CDR3 nucleotides are TGTGCCACCAGCAGAGATCGGCGGGAGGGTACCGGGGAGCTGTTTTTT. V gene TRBV15 combines with J gene TRBJ2-2, with 9 bases fitting TRBD2. With V trimmed by 0 bases and J by 5 bases, 4 bases remained unmatched. The V gene's germline CDR1 is LNHNV and CDR2 YYDKDF (reference sequence). This CDR3 has 16 amino acids.

This clonotype was recorded many times. The rearrangement links TRBV25-1 to TRBJ2-5; D remains ambiguous. The CDR3 is 10 amino acids. The ends were cut back, 2 bases at V and 5 bases at J, with 0 bases in the middle. Germline V gives CDR1 MGHDK, CDR2 SYGVNS. DNA for the CDR3: TGTGCCAGCAGTGAAGAGACCCAGTACTTC. Translating it yields CASSEETQYF.

In this sample, this clonotype turned up many times. The V call is TRBV2, the J call TRBJ2-5, with 7 nucleotides matching TRBD1. The junction had 17 bases not matched to a gene; V was cut back by 10 bases and J by 9 bases. This CDR3 has 14 residues. CDR1 is SNHLY and CDR2 is FYNNEI in the germline V gene. The CDR3 spells CATDRQGAEEPQYF. In DNA, the CDR3 is TGTGCCACAGACAGACAGGGCGCCGAGGAGCCCCAGTACTTC.

This clonotype was observed many times. The CDR3 DNA reads TGTGCCACCAGCAGAGTAGCGACTAGTTTCACCTACGAGCAGTACTTC. The encoded protein is CATSRVATSFTYEQYF. The J gene is TRBJ2-7, the V gene TRBV15; maybe TRBD2 (6 bases). V lost 1 base to trimming and J lost 2 bases, with 15 bases between them. Germline values: CDR1 LNHNV, CDR2 YYDKDF (reference sequence). The CDR3 has 16 amino acids.

This clonotype was picked up many times. The chain recombines TRBV29-1 with TRBJ1-2; no clear D. This CDR3 is built from 13 residues. Germline V gives CDR1 SQVTM, CDR2 ANQGSEA. With 6 bases removed from V and 6 bases from J, the gap between germline ends came to 17 bases. The CDR3 DNA is TGCAGCGTCGCCCCGTCGGGTACCCATGGCTACACCTTC. Translated, it gives CSVAPSGTHGYTF.